These 32 T cell receptor beta chains share one sample of origin, sequenced in a study of T-cell reconstitution after alpha-beta-depleted transplantation in children. The authors prepared the TCRbeta library with unique molecular identifiers. TCRdb re-derived calls from the PCR reads in MiXCR, one entry per CDR3 protein. The sample comprises over 150,000 distinct CDR3 sequences, about 6.6% of which are singletons, and more than 5.5% rests with the top ten. The sequencing here drew on PBMCs, taken before TCRalphabeta/CD19-depleted stem cell transplant. The receptors stem from a boy aged 2 to 10 with acute lymphoblastic leukemia, due to receive a stem cell transplant.

Points on this clonotype: The junction differs from germline at one of its ends, possibly a read error. The V gene is TRBV20-1, the J gene TRBJ2-5; D is ambiguous. Germline assignment: CDR1 DFQATT and CDR2 SNEGSKA (reference sequence). This CDR3 has 9 residues. CDR3 in amino acids: CSAGETQYF. The DNA of the CDR3 is TGCAGTGCTGGAGAGACCCAGTACTTC.

This clonotype was counted at least ten times. The chain couples TRBV28 to TRBJ1-1; possible D gene TRBD1, 5 bases. The V gene lost 6 bases and the J gene lost 0 bases, with 8 bases spanning the gap. The CDR3 is 13 amino acids. CDR1 MDHEN and CDR2 SYDVKM come from the germline V gene. CDR3 residues: CASRGVLNTEAFF. In nucleotides, the CDR3 is TGTGCCAGCAGAGGGGTTTTGAACACTGAAGCTTTCTTT.

This clonotype was observed many times. The chain uses TRBV28 and TRBJ1-1; D perhaps matches TRBD1 (6 bases). The CDR3 has 13 residues. The V end was cut by 6 bases, the J end by 3 bases, with 11 bases between. CDR1 and CDR2 from the germline V gene are MDHEN and SYDVKM. This CDR3 reads CASRGAGDTEAFF. The CDR3 DNA reads TGTGCCAGCAGGGGGGCGGGGGACACTGAAGCTTTCTTT.

The chain uses TRBV11-2 and TRBJ2-3, with 8 bases fitting TRBD2. CDR1 is SGHAT and CDR2 is FQNNGV in the germline V gene. V was clipped by 5 bases and J by 0 bases; unmatched bases: 13. The length of the CDR3 is 18 residues. The CDR3 bases are TGTGCCAGCAGCCCTCTGAGCGGGGGCAAAACTAGCACAGATACGCAGTATTTT. This gives the protein CASSPLSGGKTSTDTQYF.

This clonotype was recorded a few times. The chain employs TRBV13 and TRBJ2-7; the match to TRBD1 covers 9 bases. The junction had 6 bases not matched to a gene; V was cut back by 3 bases and J by 6 bases. The CDR3 sequence is 14 residues long. The V gene's germline CDR1 is PRHDT and CDR2 FYEKMQ (reference sequence). The CDR3: CASSFGQGFGEQYF. The CDR3 nucleotides are TGTGCCAGCAGCTTCGGACAGGGGTTCGGCGAGCAGTACTTC. The full variable domain, its missing parts supplied by reference TRBV13 and TRBJ2-7, is AAGVIQSPRHLIKEKRETATLKCYPIPRHDTVYWYQQGPGQDPQFLISFYEKMQSDKGSIPDRFSAQQFSDYHSELNMSSLELGDSALYFCASSFGQGFGEQYFGPGTRLTVT.

This clonotype was observed a few times. J is TRBJ2-5 and V is TRBV5-4, with 12 bases aligning to TRBD2. The CDR3 sequence is 16 residues long. The germline gives CDR1 SGHNT, CDR2 YYREEE (reference sequence). Germline trimming cut 4 bases from V and 0 bases from J; bases unmatched to any gene: 4. Written as DNA, the CDR3 is TGTGCCAGCAGCCCCACTAGCGGGGGGTACCAAGAGACCCAGTACTTC. Its translation: CASSPTSGGYQETQYF.

The chain combines TRBV11-2 with TRBJ2-5; D not resolved. The ends were cut back, 4 bases at V and 5 bases at J, with 8 bases in the middle. Germline V gene sequence: CDR1 SGHAT, CDR2 FQNNGV. This CDR3 is built from 12 residues. DNA for the CDR3: TGTGCCAGCAGCTCAATGGGGGAGACCCAGTACTTC. Amino acid sequence: CASSSMGETQYF.

V and J are TRBV5-1 and TRBJ2-7; no firm D call. CDR3 length: 11 residues. The V and J ends lost 2 bases and 5 bases respectively, with 5 bases between them. From germline, CDR1 is SGHRS and CDR2 YFSETQ. The CDR3 here is CASSFANEQYF. CDR3 coding DNA: TGCGCCAGCAGCTTTGCCAACGAGCAGTACTTC.

There are many counts of this clonotype. This chain connects TRBV29-1 to TRBJ1-5, with 9 bases lining up with TRBD1. CDR1 is SQVTM, CDR2 ANQGSEA, per germline. The CDR3 is made up of 16 amino acids. After removal of 5 bases from V and 5 bases from J, the junction contained 13 bases not matched to a gene. CDR3 sequence reads: CSVIFLGTGPDQPQHF. The CDR3 DNA is TGCAGCGTTATCTTCTTGGGGACAGGGCCTGATCAGCCCCAGCATTTT.

This CDR3 reads CASSGGTSGRGQFF. The DNA of the CDR3 is TGTGCCAGCAGTGGAGGGACTAGCGGGAGAGGGCAGTTCTTC. The chain links TRBV6-2 or TRBV6-3 to TRBJ2-1; 14 positions match TRBD2. Looked up from germline, CDR1 is MNHEY and CDR2 is SVGEGT. The junction had 6 bases not matched to a gene; V was cut back by 5 bases and J by 12 bases. The CDR3 length is 14 residues.

This clonotype was seen many times. This sequence joins TRBV15 and TRBJ2-1, with 12 bases matching TRBD2. The CDR3 totals 14 residues. J was trimmed by 13 bases and V by 3 bases; bases with no gene match: 7. In germline, CDR1 is LNHNV, CDR2 YYDKDF (reference sequence). The CDR3 DNA sequence: TGTGCCACCAGCAGCGGACTAGCGGGAAGATTTCAGTTCTTC. Residues: CATSSGLAGRFQFF.

A word on this clonotype: Lacking the conserved final phenylalanine or tryptophan, this CDR3 likely reflects a read error. The V call is TRBV25-1, the J call TRBJ2-3, with 7 bases matching TRBD2. The trim removed 5 bases at V and 6 bases at J, leaving 8 bases unmatched. Per the germline V gene, CDR1 is MGHDK and CDR2 is SYGVNS. The CDR3 loop spans 14 amino acids. The CDR3 protein is CASSFGSGDDTQYY. The CDR3 DNA follows: TGTGCCAGCAGTTTCGGGAGCGGGGATGATACGCAGTATTAT.

This clonotype was seen at least ten times. The chain combines TRBV5-6 with TRBJ2-1, with D unclear. Germline CDR1 SGHDT, CDR2 YYEEEE. V dropped 5 bases and J dropped 3 bases, with 15 bases sitting between them. The CDR3 has 15 residues. CDR3 nucleotide sequence: TGTGCCAGCAGTTGGCAAGGTCTGAACTACAATGAGCAGTTCTTC. This codes for CASSWQGLNYNEQFF.

This clonotype was seen ten or more times. This chain connects TRBV6-2 or TRBV6-3 to TRBJ2-1; maybe TRBD2 (6 bases). The CDR3 extends over 12 amino acids. Germline V gives CDR1 MNHEY, CDR2 SVGEGT. The V end lost 2 bases, the J end lost 12 bases, and 11 bases lay between the germline ends. The CDR3 is CASSYPGTPQFF. CDR3 nucleotides: TGTGCCAGCAGTTACCCCGGGACTCCGCAGTTCTTC.

V usage is TRBV27 and J usage is TRBJ1-2; D call uncertain. Between the trimmed V and J ends, which lost 0 bases and 8 bases, there was a span of 10 bases. The germline V gene encodes CDR1 MNHEY and CDR2 SMNVEV (reference sequence). CDR3 length: 13 residues. The CDR3 loop reads CASSLSAGSGYTF. The CDR3 DNA reads as TGTGCCAGCAGTTTATCGGCGGGGTCGGGCTACACCTTC.

This clonotype was counted at least ten times. The CDR3 nucleotides read TGTGCCAGCAGTTACCCTACAGGGATCGATGGCTACGAGCAGTACTTC. This translates into CASSYPTGIDGYEQYF. This chain joins TRBV6-2 or TRBV6-3 and TRBJ2-7, with D possibly TRBD1 on 6 matching bases. This CDR3 has 16 amino acids. CDR1 is MNHEY and CDR2 is SVGEGT in the germline V gene. V shed 2 bases and J shed 3 bases, with 17 bases lying between them.

In this sample, this clonotype turned up many times. This chain links TRBV10-1 with TRBJ1-1; D is uncertain. Trimming removed 2 bases from V and 0 bases from J, with 10 bases in between. CDR1 is WNHNN and CDR2 is SYGVQD in the germline V gene (reference sequence). The CDR3 is made up of 15 amino acids. The chain's CDR3 is CASSEGVGLNTEAFF. For the CDR3, the DNA is TGCGCCAGCAGTGAGGGTGTGGGATTGAACACTGAAGCTTTCTTT.

This clonotype turned up a few times. J is TRBJ2-6 and V is TRBV21-1. TRBV21-1 is noted as a pseudogene. The length of the CDR3 is 18 residues. Here the CDR3 reads CASSKRGRQSSGANVLTF. CDR3 in DNA: TGTGCCAGCAGCAAACGTGGACGACAGAGCTCTGGGGCCAACGTCCTGACTTTC.

This clonotype has at least ten counts. The chain couples TRBV20-1 to TRBJ2-3; D is uncertain. Trimming left V 4 bases short and J 1 base short, with 9 bases between. Looked up from germline, CDR1 is DFQATT and CDR2 is SNEGSKA (reference sequence). The CDR3 is 13 amino acids. CDR3 coding DNA: TGCAGTGCTATGGAACGGCGCACAGATACGCAGTATTTT. Its translation: CSAMERRTDTQYF.

This clonotype has ten or more counts. This sequence joins TRBV20-1 and TRBJ2-3, with 7 bases lining up with TRBD2. J gave up 10 bases and V 4 bases, and 17 bases lay outside the gene matches. The length of the CDR3 is 15 residues. CDR1 and CDR2 (germline): DFQATT, SNEGSKA (reference sequence). CDR3 DNA: TGCAGTGCTACACTAAGCGGGGAGACAATGACGGCGCAGTATTTT. Protein sequence: CSATLSGETMTAQYF.

This clonotype was counted at least ten times. V and J are TRBV12-3 or TRBV12-4 and TRBJ1-1, with D hard to call. The ends were cut back, 2 bases at V and 4 bases at J, with 14 bases in the middle. CDR3 length: 15 amino acids. CDR3 nucleotide sequence: TGTGCCAGCAGTTTATTAGGCGGTTTGGGCACTGAAGCTTTCTTT. Translating gives CASSLLGGLGTEAFF.

This clonotype has more than one count but fewer than ten. The DNA of the CDR3 is TGCAGCGCCACAGGGGAATCCTACAATGAGCAGTTCTTC. Protein product: CSATGESYNEQFF. The chain uses TRBV29-1 and TRBJ2-1; 7 bases are shared with TRBD1. Germline CDR1 is SQVTM and CDR2 is ANQGSEA. CDR3 length: 13 residues. J gave up 1 base and V 7 bases, and 4 bases lay outside the gene matches.

This clonotype was picked up a small number of times. V usage is TRBV5-1 and J usage is TRBJ1-1; 7 bases align to TRBD1. Germline V gives CDR1 SGHRS, CDR2 YFSETQ. Trimming removed 0 bases from V and 1 base from J; junction bases left unmatched: 6. This CDR3 region has 16 residues. CDR3: CASSLEAGGTNTEAFF. DNA for the CDR3: TGCGCCAGCAGCTTGGAGGCAGGGGGGACGAACACTGAAGCTTTCTTT.

This clonotype turned up a few times. The chain employs TRBV18 and TRBJ2-1; D remains unclear. The V gene lost 2 bases and the J gene lost 6 bases, with 17 bases spanning the gap. This CDR3 contains 16 residues. The V gene's germline CDR1 is KGHSH and CDR2 LQKENI. The CDR3 DNA reads TGTGCCAGCTCACCATGGCTACGCCCTGTAACCAATGAGCAGTTCTTC. Its protein is CASSPWLRPVTNEQFF.

This clonotype was recorded many times. V is TRBV28 and J is TRBJ2-3; a possible D gene is TRBD2 (6 bases). The CDR3 is 16 residues long. The ends were cut back, 4 bases at V and 4 bases at J, with 18 bases in the middle. Germline assignment: CDR1 MDHEN and CDR2 SYDVKM. The CDR3 loop reads CASSSGDFGSADTQYF. In DNA, the CDR3 is TGTGCCAGCAGTTCGGGGGACTTCGGGAGTGCAGATACGCAGTATTTT. The whole variable domain, filled in from reference TRBV28 and TRBJ2-3, reads DVKVTQSSRYLVKRTGEKVFLECVQDMDHENMFWYRQDPGLGLRLIYFSYDVKMKEKGDIPEGYSVSREKKERFSLILESASTNQTSMYLCASSSGDFGSADTQYFGPGTRLTVL.

This clonotype was counted a few times. This chain joins TRBV6-5 and TRBJ1-2; D might be TRBD1 (5 bases). CDR3 length equals 15 residues. V lost 2 bases and J lost 4, with 14 bases in between. Germline CDR1 reads MNHEY; CDR2 reads SVGAGI. CDR3 region: CASSYGVGTSYGYTF. In nucleotides, the CDR3 is TGTGCCAGCAGTTACGGAGTAGGGACCTCCTATGGCTACACCTTC.

This clonotype was seen at least ten times. The rearrangement links TRBV20-1 to TRBJ2-7; D uncertain. This CDR3 has 12 amino acids. Germline-derived CDR1 and CDR2 are DFQATT and SNEGSKA (reference sequence). Trimming cost V 7 bases and J 1 base, with 11 bases left between them. CDR3 sequence (DNA): TGCAGTGGTAGCTTGACTTCCTACGAGCAGTACTTC. It codes for CSGSLTSYEQYF.

This clonotype was recorded many times. This rearrangement joins TRBV12-3 or TRBV12-4 to TRBJ2-7; 9 nucleotides align to TRBD1. The CDR3 spans 15 residues. V shed 5 bases, J shed 5 bases, and the junction held 10 bases outside the gene matches. The CDR3 sequence is CASSPSGTGLDEQYF. CDR3 bases: TGTGCCAGCAGTCCGTCAGGGACAGGGCTCGACGAGCAGTACTTC.

This clonotype came up many times. This chain connects TRBV3-1 to TRBJ2-3, with D possibly being TRBD2 (5 bases). Trimming pared 4 bases from V and 2 bases from J, leaving 22 bases between. The germline CDR1 and CDR2 sequences are LGHDT and YNNKEL (reference sequence). The length of the CDR3 is 18 residues. CDR3 protein: CASSPRPQTSLSTDTQYF. CDR3 bases: TGTGCCAGCAGCCCCAGGCCCCAAACTAGTTTATCCACAGATACGCAGTATTTT.

This clonotype was detected a few times. This sequence joins TRBV11-2 and TRBJ2-1; 11 nucleotides line up with TRBD2. Losses at the gene ends were 1 base for V and 12 bases for J; bases not matched to a gene: 5. This CDR3 is 14 amino acids long. From germline, CDR1 is SGHAT and CDR2 FQNNGV. The CDR3 is CASSLASGLAGQFF. The CDR3 nucleotides read TGTGCCAGCAGCTTAGCTAGTGGACTAGCGGGGCAGTTCTTC.

A remark on this clonotype: A much larger clone is a single base away; this may be a read error. J is TRBJ2-3 and V is TRBV20-1; 9 bases agree with TRBD1. The V gene's germline CDR1 is DFQATT and CDR2 SNEGSKA (reference sequence). This CDR3 is 12 amino acids long. Here the CDR3 reads CRARDEGTGPYF. The DNA of the CDR3 is TGCAGAGCTAGAGATGAGGGGACAGGGCCGTATTTT.

This clonotype occurred a few times. The V and J genes are TRBV7-9 and TRBJ1-2; TRBD1 matches 8 bases. The V segment lost 2 bases and the J segment 2 bases; nucleotides outside the gene matches: 10. The germline V gene has CDR1 SEHNR and CDR2 FQNEAQ (reference sequence). The CDR3 spans 17 residues. The CDR3 coding sequence is TGTGCCAGCAGCTTAAGTCACTCCAGGGGGCGCAACTATGGCTACACCTTC. It translates to CASSLSHSRGRNYGYTF.